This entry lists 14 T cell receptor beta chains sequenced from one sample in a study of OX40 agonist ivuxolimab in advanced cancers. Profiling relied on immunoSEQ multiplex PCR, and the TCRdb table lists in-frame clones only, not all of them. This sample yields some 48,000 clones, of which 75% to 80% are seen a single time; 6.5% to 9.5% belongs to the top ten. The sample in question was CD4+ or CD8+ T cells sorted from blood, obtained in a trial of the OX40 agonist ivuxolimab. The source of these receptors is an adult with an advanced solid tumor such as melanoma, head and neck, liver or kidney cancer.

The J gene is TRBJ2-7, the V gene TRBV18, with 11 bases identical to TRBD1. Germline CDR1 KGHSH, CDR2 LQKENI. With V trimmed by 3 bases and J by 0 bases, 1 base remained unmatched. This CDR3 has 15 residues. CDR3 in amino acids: CASSPGQGVSYEQYF. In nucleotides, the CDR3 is TGTGCCAGCTCACCGGGACAGGGGGTCTCCTACGAGCAGTACTTC.

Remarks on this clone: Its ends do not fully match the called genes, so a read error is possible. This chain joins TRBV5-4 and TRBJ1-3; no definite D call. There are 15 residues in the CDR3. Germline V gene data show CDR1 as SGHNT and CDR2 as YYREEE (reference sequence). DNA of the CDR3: TGCGCCAGCAGCCAAGGACGTTTCTCTGGAAACACCATATATTTT. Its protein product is CASSQGRFSGNTIYF.

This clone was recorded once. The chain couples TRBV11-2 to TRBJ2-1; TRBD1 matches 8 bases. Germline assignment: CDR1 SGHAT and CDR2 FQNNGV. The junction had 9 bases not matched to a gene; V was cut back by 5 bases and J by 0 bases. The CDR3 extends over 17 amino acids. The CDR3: CASSLYITGGSYNEQFF. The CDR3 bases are TGTGCCAGCAGCCTTTATATTACAGGGGGCTCCTACAATGAGCAGTTCTTC.

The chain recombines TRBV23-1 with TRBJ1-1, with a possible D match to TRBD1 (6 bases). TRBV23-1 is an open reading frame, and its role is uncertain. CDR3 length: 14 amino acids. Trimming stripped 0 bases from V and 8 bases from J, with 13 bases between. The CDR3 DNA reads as TGCGCCAGCAGTCAATCGAGGCTAGGACAGGAAGCTTTCTTT. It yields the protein CASSQSRLGQEAFF.

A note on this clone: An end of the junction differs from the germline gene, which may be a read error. The CDR3 reads CAWNWGGEQHF. The DNA for the CDR3 is TGTGCCTGGAACTGGGGGGGAGAGCAGCACTTC. This chain links TRBV30 with TRBJ2-7, with 7 bases matching TRBD2. The CDR3 loop spans 11 amino acids. CDR1 is GTSNPN, CDR2 SVGIG, per germline (reference sequence). Full variable domain (missing parts from reference TRBV30 and TRBJ2-7): SQTIHQWPATLVQPVGSPLSLECTVEGTSNPNLYWYRQAAGRGLQLLFYSVGIGQISSEVPQNLSASRPQDRQFILSSKKLLLSDSGFYLCAWNWGGEQHFGPGTRLTVT.

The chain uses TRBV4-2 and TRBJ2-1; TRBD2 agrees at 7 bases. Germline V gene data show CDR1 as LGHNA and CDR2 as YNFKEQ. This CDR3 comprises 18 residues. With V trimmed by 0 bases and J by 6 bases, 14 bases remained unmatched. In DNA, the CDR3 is TGTGCCAGCAGCCAAGAGTCGAGCGGGACCTTCCTGGGCAATGAGCAGTTCTTC. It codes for CASSQESSGTFLGNEQFF.

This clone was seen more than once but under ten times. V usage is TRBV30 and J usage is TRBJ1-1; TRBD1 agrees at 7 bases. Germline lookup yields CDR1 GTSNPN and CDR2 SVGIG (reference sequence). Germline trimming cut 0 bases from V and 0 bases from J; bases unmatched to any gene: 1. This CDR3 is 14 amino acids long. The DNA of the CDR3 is TGTGCCTGGAGTGTAGGGACAGTGAACACTGAAGCTTTCTTT. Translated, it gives CAWSVGTVNTEAFF.

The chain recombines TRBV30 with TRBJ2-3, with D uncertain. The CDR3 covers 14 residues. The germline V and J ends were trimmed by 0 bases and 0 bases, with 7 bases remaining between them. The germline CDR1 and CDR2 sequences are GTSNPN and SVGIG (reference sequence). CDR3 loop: CAWSVELSTDTQYF. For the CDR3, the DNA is TGTGCCTGGAGTGTTGAGTTAAGCACAGATACGCAGTATTTT.

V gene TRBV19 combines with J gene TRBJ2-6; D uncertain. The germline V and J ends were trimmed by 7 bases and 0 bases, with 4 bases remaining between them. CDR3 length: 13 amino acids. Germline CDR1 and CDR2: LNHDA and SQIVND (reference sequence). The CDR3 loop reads CASIDSGANVLTF. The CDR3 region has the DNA TGTGCCAGTATAGACTCTGGGGCCAACGTCCTGACTTTC. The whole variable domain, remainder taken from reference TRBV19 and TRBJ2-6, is DGGITQSPKYLFRKEGQNVTLSCEQNLNHDAMYWYRQDPGQGLRLIYYSQIVNDFQKGDIAEGYSVSREKKESFPLTVTSAQKNPTAFYLCASIDSGANVLTFGAGSRLTVL.

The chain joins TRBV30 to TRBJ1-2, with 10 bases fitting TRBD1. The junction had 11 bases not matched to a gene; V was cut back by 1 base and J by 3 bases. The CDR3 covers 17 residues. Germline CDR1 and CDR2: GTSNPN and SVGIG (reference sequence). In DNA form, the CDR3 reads TGTGCCTGGAGTGAGACCCTGGGACAGGGGTTGGACTATGGCTACACCTTC. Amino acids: CAWSETLGQGLDYGYTF.

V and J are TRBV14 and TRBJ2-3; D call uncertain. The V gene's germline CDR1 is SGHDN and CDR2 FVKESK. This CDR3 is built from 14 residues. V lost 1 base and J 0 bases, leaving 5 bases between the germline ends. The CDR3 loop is CASSQVYSTDTQYF. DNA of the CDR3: TGTGCCAGCAGCCAAGTCTATAGCACAGATACGCAGTATTTT. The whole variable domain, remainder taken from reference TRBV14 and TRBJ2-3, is EAGVTQFPSHSVIEKGQTVTLRCDPISGHDNLYWYRRVMGKEIKFLLHFVKESKQDESGMPNNRFLAERTGGTYSTLKVQPAELEDSGVYFCASSQVYSTDTQYFGPGTRLTVL.

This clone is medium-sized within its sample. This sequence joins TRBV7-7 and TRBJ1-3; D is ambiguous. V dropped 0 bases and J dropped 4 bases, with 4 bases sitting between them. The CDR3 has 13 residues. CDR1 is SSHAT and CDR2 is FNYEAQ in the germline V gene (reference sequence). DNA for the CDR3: TGTGCCAGCAGCTTAGCGAAGGGAAACACCATATATTTT. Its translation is CASSLAKGNTIYF.

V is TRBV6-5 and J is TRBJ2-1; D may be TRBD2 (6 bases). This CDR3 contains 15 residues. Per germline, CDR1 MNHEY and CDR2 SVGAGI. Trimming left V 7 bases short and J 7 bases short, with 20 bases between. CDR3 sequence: CASIGTGLPGNEQFF. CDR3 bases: TGTGCCAGCATTGGGACGGGACTCCCGGGGAATGAGCAGTTCTTC.

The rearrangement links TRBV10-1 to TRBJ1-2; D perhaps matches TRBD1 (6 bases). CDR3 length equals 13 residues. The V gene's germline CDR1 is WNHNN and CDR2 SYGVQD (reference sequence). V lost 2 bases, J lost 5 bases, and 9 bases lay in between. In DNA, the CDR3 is TGCGCCAGCAGTGAGAACAGGGATTATGGCTACACCTTC. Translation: CASSENRDYGYTF.